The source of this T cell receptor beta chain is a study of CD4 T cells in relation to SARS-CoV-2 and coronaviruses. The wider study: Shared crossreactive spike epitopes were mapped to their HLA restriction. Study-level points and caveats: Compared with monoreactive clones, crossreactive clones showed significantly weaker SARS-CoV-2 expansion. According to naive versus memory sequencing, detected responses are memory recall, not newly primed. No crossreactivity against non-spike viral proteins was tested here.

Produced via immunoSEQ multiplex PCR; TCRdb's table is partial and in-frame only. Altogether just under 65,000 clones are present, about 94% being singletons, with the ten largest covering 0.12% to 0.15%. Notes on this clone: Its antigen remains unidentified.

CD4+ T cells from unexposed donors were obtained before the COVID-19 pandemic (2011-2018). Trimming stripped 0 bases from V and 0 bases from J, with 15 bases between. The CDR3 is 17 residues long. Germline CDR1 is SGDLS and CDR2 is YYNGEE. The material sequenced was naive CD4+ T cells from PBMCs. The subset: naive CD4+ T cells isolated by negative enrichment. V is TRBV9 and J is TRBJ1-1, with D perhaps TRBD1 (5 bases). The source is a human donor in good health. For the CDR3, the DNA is TGTGCCAGCAGCGTAGGCGAGAGACAGAGCGTGAACACTGAAGCTTTCTTT. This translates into CASSVGERQSVNTEAFF.